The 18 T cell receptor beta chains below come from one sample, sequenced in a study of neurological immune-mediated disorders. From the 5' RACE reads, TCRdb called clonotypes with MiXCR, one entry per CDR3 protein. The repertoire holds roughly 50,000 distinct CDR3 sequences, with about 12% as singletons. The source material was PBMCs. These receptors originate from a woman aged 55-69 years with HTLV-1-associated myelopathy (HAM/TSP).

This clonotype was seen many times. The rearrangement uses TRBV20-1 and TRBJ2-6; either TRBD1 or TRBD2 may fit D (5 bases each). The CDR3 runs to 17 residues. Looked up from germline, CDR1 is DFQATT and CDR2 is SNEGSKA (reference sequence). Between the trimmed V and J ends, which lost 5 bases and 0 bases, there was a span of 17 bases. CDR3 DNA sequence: TGCAGTGCTCTTCTACCGGGACGGCCCTCTGGGGCCAACGTCCTGACTTTC. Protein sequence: CSALLPGRPSGANVLTF.

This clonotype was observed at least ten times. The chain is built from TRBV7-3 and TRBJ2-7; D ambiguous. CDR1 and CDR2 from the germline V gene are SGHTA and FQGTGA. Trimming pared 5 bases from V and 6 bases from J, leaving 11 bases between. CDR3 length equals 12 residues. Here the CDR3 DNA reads TGTGCCAGCAGCCCACGCCGCGGCGAGCAGTACTTC. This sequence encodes CASSPRRGEQYF.

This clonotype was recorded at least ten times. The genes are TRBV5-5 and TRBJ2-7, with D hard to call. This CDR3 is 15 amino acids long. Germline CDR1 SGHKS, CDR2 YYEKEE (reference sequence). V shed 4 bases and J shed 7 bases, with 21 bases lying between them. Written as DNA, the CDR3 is TGTGCCAGCAGCCACGAAAGGAGCCTGCCGGAGGAGCAGTACTTC. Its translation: CASSHERSLPEEQYF.

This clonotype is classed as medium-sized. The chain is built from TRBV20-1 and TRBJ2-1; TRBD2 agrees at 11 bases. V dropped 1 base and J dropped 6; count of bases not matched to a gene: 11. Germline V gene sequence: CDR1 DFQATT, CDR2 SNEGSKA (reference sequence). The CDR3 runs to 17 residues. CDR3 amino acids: CSARAPMSGTSGNEQFF. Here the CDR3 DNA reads TGCAGTGCTAGAGCCCCGATGTCCGGGACTAGCGGCAATGAGCAGTTCTTC.

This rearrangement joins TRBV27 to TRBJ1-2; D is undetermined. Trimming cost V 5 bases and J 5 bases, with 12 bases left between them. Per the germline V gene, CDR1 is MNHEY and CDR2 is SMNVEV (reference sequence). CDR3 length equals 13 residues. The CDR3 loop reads CASSVYRDYGYTF. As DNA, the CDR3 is TGTGCCAGCAGTGTGTACAGAGATTATGGCTACACCTTC.

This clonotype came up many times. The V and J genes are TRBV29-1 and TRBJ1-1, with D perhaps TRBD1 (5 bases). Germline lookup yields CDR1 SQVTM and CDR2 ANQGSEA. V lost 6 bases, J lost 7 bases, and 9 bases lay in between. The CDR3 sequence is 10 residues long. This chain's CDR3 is CSVKTVEAFF. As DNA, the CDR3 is TGCAGCGTGAAGACAGTTGAAGCTTTCTTT.

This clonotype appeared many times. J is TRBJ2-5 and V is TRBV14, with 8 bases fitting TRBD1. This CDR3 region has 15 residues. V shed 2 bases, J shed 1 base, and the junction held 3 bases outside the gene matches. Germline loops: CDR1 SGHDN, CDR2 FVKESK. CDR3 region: CASSQLTGGQETQYF. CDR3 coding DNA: TGTGCCAGCAGCCAACTTACAGGGGGCCAAGAGACCCAGTACTTC.

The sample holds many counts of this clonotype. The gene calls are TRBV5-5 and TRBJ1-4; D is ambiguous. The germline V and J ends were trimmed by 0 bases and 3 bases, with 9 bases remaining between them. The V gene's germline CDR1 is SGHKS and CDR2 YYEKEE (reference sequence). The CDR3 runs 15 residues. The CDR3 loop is CASSLVGIANEKLFF. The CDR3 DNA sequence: TGTGCCAGCAGCTTGGTGGGGATCGCTAATGAAAAACTGTTTTTT.

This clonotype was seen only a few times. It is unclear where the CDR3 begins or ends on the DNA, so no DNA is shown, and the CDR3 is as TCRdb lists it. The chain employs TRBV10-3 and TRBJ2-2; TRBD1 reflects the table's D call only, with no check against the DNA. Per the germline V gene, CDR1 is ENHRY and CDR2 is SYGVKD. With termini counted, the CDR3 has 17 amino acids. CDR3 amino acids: CAISDPSGQEIIGELFF.

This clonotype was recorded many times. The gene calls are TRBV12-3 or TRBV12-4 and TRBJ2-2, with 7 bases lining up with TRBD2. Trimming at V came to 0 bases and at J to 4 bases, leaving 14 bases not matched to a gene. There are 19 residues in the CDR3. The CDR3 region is CASSLAPQLALRGTGELFF. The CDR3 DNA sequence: TGTGCCAGCAGTTTAGCCCCTCAACTAGCGCTTAGGGGCACCGGGGAGCTGTTTTTT.

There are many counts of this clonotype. CDR3 nucleotides: TGCAGTGCTAGAGCCCTAGCCCCAGAAGTGGAGACCCAGTACTTC. This codes for CSARALAPEVETQYF. V usage is TRBV20-1 and J usage is TRBJ2-5, with D perhaps TRBD2 (5 bases). CDR3 length equals 15 residues. In germline, CDR1 is DFQATT, CDR2 SNEGSKA (reference sequence). The germline V and J ends were trimmed by 1 base and 5 bases, with 17 bases remaining between them.

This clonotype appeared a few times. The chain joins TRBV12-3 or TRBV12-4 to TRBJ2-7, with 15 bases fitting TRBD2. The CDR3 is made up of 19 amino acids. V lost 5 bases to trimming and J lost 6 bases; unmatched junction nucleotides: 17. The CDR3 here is CASSPSFWGTSGGSAEQYF. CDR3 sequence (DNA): TGTGCCAGCAGTCCCTCGTTTTGGGGGACTAGCGGGGGGTCGGCCGAGCAGTACTTC.

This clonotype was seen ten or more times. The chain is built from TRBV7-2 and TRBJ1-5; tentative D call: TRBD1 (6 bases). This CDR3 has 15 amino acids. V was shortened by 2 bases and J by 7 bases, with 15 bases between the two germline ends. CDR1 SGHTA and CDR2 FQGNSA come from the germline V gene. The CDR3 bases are TGTGCCAGCAGCTTATCGACAGGTACTTGGCAGCCCCAGCATTTT. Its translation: CASSLSTGTWQPQHF.

The DNA of the CDR3 is TGTGCCATCAGTGAGATTCCAGGAGGGGATGGCACTGAAGCTTTCTTT. Amino acids: CAISEIPGGDGTEAFF. The V call is TRBV10-3, the J call TRBJ1-1, with TRBD1 as a possible D gene (5 bases). Germline CDR1 and CDR2: ENHRY and SYGVKD. The length of the CDR3 is 16 residues. The V gene lost 2 bases and the J gene lost 4 bases, with 17 bases spanning the gap.

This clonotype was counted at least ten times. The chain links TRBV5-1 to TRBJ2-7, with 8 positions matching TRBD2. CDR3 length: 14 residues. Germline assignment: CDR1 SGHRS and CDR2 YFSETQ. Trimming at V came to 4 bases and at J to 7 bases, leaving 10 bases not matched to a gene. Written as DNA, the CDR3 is TGCGCCAGCAGCGGGGTAGCGGGATCTCTTGAGCAGTACTTC. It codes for CASSGVAGSLEQYF.

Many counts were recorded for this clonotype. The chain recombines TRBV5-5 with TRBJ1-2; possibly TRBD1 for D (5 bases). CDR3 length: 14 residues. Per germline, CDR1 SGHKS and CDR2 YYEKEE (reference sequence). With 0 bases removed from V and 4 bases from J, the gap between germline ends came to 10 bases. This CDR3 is CASSLGGGVYGYTF. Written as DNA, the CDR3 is TGTGCCAGCAGCTTGGGTGGGGGAGTCTATGGCTACACCTTC.

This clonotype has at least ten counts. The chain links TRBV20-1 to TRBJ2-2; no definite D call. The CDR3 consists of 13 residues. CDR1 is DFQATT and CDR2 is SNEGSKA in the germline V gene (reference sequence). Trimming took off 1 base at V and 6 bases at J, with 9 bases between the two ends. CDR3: CSARGPVSGELFF. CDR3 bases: TGCAGTGCTAGAGGACCGGTCTCCGGGGAGCTGTTTTTT.

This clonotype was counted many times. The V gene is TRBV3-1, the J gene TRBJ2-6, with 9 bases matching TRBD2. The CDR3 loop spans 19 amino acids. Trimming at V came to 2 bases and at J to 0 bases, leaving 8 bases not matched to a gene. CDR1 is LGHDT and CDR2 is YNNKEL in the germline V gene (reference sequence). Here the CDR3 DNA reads TGTGCCAGCAGCCAATTGACTAGCGGCGCCCTCTCTGGGGCCAACGTCCTGACTTTC. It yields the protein CASSQLTSGALSGANVLTF.